The clone carrying this TCR beta chain was recorded many times. Its antigen is not identified. Regions amplified from RNA transcripts were the TCR beta CDR3 regions. The study used the HTBI primer set for a first-round RT-PCR of the TCR CDR3. In TCRdb, the multiplex PCR reads were re-called with MiXCR into one record per CDR3 protein. The sample holds over 250,000 distinct CDR3 sequences, roughly 13% seen once. Ophthalmopathy patients all had a Clinical Activity Score of at least 3, a NOSPECS grade of at least 4 and disease under 3 months old. CDR3 length: 13 residues. The V gene lost 8 bases and the J gene lost 7 bases, with 17 bases spanning the gap. This sample was included in a study of T cells in Graves' hyperthyroidism and ophthalmopathy. Study observations and caveats: Ophthalmopathy was predicted by the model a median of around 5.9 months ahead of onset. Within blood appeared most thyroid clonotypes that had expanded above 0.001.

The sequencing input was blood. The rearrangement links TRBV12-3 or TRBV12-4 to TRBJ2-5; D ambiguous. This TCR came from a woman aged 40 to 50 with Graves' ophthalmopathy. The chain's CDR3 is CASHSSEDVTQYF. CDR3 DNA: TGTGCCAGCCATTCTAGTGAGGATGTGACCCAGTACTTC.